Sequencing of this TCR beta chain was carried out in a study of T cell responses to AZD1222 COVID-19 vaccine listed by TCRdb under 2021. For context, the study as a whole: AZD1222 recipients given second doses at about 4 weeks or at about 12 weeks were pooled, since spike-specific TCR depth and breadth were not found to differ between the two schedules. A total of around 240 trial participants underwent TCR sequencing, of whom 200 to 220 had received two doses of AZD1222 and 26 had received two doses of the MenACWY control vaccine. Trial participants were enrolled by age into subgroups of 18-55, 56-69 and 70-plus years, and around 140, 26 and 57 TCR-sequenced participants, respectively, were included in these subgroups.

The CDR3 regions of human TCRbeta chains were analyzed by immunosequencing. Regarding the original processing steps: TCRs in the repertoires were compared against a reference library of SARS-CoV-2-specific TCRs that had been generated with the MIRA antigen-specificity platform. Breadth meant the fraction of unique TCRs that were SARS-CoV-2-associated, whereas depth meant the fraction of total T cells that were SARS-CoV-2-associated. Using the MIRA data, each spike-specific TCR was assigned both to the spike region to which the TCR was reactive and to a CD4 or CD8 class. Log10-transformed breadth and depth values were compared by one-way ANOVA with Sidak's multiple comparisons tests. TCRdb limited this immuneACCESS table to in-frame rearrangements with V and J called. A share of clones is missing; checked studies link under half to unresolved V genes, and the rest is unexplained. The V and J calls and clone size come from that table; D and trimming were worked out from the DNA. This sample holds approximately 130,000 clones; over 90% were observed only once. The ten largest clones represent roughly 0.91% of the sample.

CDR1 and CDR2 are drawn from the germline V gene: SGHRS, YFSETQ. The CDR3 measures 15 amino acids from cysteine to phenylalanine. Only the CDR3 DNA stays, 45 bases, in frame from base 1. V drops 4 bases and J drops 0 bases, leaving 11 bases in between. What the study reported, not specific to this receptor: Conclusions about previously exposed vaccinees were limited because only 6 or 7 AZD1222 recipients were SARS-CoV-2 seropositive at baseline. Because no samples from the day 14 peak response were available, repertoires could be characterized only after the peak T cell response. The 56-69-year group was small, and its depth increase did not reach significance, likely because of low power. Reportedly, close to half of the unique spike-specific TCRs recognized epitopes lying outside the regions that are mutated in the B.1.351 and B.1.1.7 variants. Vaccine-associated CD4 TCRs spanned the whole spike protein, with dominant responses in regions 160-218 and 743-854. After two AZD1222 doses, both the breadth and the depth of spike-specific TCRs were significantly higher than at day 0 and than in MenACWY recipients. Participants were mostly white British, with more females than males. The authors suggested clonal diversity may have been underestimated.

Taken with the paper, the label for time point translates to: baseline before first vaccination. Samples from vaccinated people were obtained from the UK trials COV001 and COV002, which included a single-blind randomized controlled phase 2/3 trial of AZD1222 (ChAdOx1 nCoV-19) in healthy adults. For TCRbeta chain sequencing, PBMC samples from trial participants were taken at day 0 and at day 28 after the second dose. A note on this clone: This clone's antigen is unknown. The record has no base qualities; no much larger clone is one base away.

This receptor was identified in an adult in good health. The starting material was peripheral blood, obtained on day 0 of AZD1222 vaccination. Recombination linked TRBV5-1 to TRBJ2-1; 6 matching bases give a weak D call of TRBD1. The CDR3 region: CASSAGDPSYNEQFF. The DNA sequence is as follows: TGCGCCAGCAGCGCAGGGGACCCCTCCTACAATGAGCAGTTCTTC.